This TCR beta chain was retrieved from a study of shared clonotypes between healthy human individuals. In regard to this clone: Antigen specificity is unknown.

Donors were healthy HIV-negative adults without recent acute infections or vaccinations. General study findings and limits: Tissues were not sampled, only blood, and their repertoires likely differ.

The material for each subset, its genomic DNA, was split evenly across several immunoSEQ plates. In replicate PCRs of sorted subsets, 150 to 200 ng DNA, about 30,000 T cell genomes, was used. Method: immunoSEQ multiplex PCR; TCRdb's copy keeps in-frame clones and lacks some. This sample yields 2 million to 2.5 million clones, of which 90% to 96% are seen a single time; approximately 0.13% belongs to the top ten. The sequencing sample was made of naive CD4+ T cells sorted from blood. As for subset: CD45RA+ positively selected. The receptor comes from a man aged 18-30 years in good health.

The CDR3 region has the DNA TGTGCCAGCTCACCACCGAACTCTCTCCTTAATGAAAAACTGTTTTTT. This encodes CASSPPNSLLNEKLFF. The gene calls are TRBV18 and TRBJ1-4; D gene ambiguous. Germline assignment: CDR1 KGHSH and CDR2 LQKENI. The CDR3 extends over 16 amino acids. Trimming took 0 bases from V and 4 from J, leaving 12 bases between them.